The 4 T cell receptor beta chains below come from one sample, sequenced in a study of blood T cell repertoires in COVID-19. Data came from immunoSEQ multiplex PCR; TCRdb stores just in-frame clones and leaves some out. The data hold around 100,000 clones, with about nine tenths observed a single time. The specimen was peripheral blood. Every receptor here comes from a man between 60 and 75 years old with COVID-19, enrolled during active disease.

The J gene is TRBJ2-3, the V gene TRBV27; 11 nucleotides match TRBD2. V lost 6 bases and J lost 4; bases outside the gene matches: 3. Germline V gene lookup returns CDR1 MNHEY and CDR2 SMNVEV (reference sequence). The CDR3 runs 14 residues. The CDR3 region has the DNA TGTGCCAGCAGAGTAGCGGGAGGGGCAGATACGCAGTATTTT. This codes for CASRVAGGADTQYF.

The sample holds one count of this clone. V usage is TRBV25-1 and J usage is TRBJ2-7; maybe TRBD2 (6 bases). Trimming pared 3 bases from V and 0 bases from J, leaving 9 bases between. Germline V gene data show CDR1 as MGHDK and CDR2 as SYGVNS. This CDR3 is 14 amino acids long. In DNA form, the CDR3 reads TGTGCCAGCAGTGATTGGGGGGTCTCCTACGAGCAGTACTTC. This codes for CASSDWGVSYEQYF.

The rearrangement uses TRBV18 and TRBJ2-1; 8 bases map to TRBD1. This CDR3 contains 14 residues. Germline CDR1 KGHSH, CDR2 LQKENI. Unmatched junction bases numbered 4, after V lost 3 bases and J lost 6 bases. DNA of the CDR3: TGTGCCAGCTCACCGGGGACAGGAGTCAATGAGCAGTTCTTC. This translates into CASSPGTGVNEQFF. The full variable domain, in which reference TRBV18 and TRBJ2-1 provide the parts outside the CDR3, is NAGVMQNPRHLVRRRGQEARLRCSPMKGHSHVYWYRQLPEEGLKFMVYLQKENIIDESGMPKERFSAEFPKEGPSILRIQQVVRGDSAAYFCASSPGTGVNEQFFGPGTRLTVL.

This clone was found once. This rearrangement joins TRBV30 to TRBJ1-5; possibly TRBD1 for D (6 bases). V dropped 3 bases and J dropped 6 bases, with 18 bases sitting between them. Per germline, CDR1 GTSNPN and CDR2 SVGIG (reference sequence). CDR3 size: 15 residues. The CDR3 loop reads CAWREKGVGGQPQHF. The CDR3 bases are TGTGCCTGGAGGGAGAAGGGGGTTGGCGGTCAGCCCCAGCATTTT.